The 23 T cell receptor beta chains in this list originate from one sample, sequenced in a study of T cells in Graves' hyperthyroidism and ophthalmopathy. What was amplified from RNA transcripts were TCR beta CDR3 regions. Initially, a first-round RT-PCR of the TCR CDR3 employed the HTBI primer set. TCRdb analysed the multiplex PCR reads with MiXCR anew, one entry per CDR3 protein. The sample has about 340,000 distinct CDR3 sequences, under 25% seen once; the top ten hold 50%. The source material was blood. Receptors originate from a woman aged 45-65 years with Graves' hyperthyroidism.

Only a few counts were recorded for this clonotype. The gene calls are TRBV5-6 and TRBJ2-1; weak D call: TRBD2 (5 bases). Germline CDR1 is SGHDT and CDR2 is YYEEEE. V shed 3 bases and J shed 0 bases, with 10 bases lying between them. The CDR3 length is 15 residues. CDR3 in amino acids: CASSSDGNSYNEQFF. DNA of the CDR3: TGTGCCAGCAGCTCGGACGGGAACTCCTACAATGAGCAGTTCTTC.

This clonotype was counted ten times or more. The rearrangement joins TRBV6-1 to TRBJ2-5; D assignment may be TRBD1 or TRBD2 (6 bases each). The V and J ends lost 1 base and 4 bases respectively, with 19 bases between them. The CDR3 runs to 17 residues. The germline gives CDR1 MNHNS, CDR2 SASEGT. The CDR3 loop is CASSEGLGGAWGETQYF. The CDR3 DNA is TGTGCCAGCAGTGAAGGGTTGGGGGGCGCGTGGGGAGAGACCCAGTACTTC.

In its sample, this clonotype was seen a few times. This rearrangement joins TRBV6-1 to TRBJ1-2; no clear D. The CDR3 sequence is 11 residues long. Trimming removed 8 bases from V and 0 bases from J, with 4 bases in between. Germline lookup yields CDR1 MNHNS and CDR2 SASEGT. The CDR3 DNA sequence: TGTGCCAGCGCTACTAACTATGGCTACACCTTC. Residues: CASATNYGYTF.

Many counts were recorded for this clonotype. This chain connects TRBV11-3 to TRBJ1-2; maybe TRBD1 (5 bases). The CDR3 length is 12 residues. V was clipped by 3 bases and J by 7 bases, with 9 bases between them. The germline gives CDR1 SGHNT, CDR2 YENEEA. The CDR3 spells CASSFEGSGYTF. As DNA, the CDR3 is TGTGCCAGCAGCTTTGAGGGGTCTGGCTACACCTTC.

This clonotype was detected only a few times. The chain links TRBV27 to TRBJ2-1; D possibly corresponds to TRBD2 (6 bases). Trimming took off 5 bases at V and 1 base at J, with 12 bases between the two ends. Germline V lookup: CDR1 MNHEY, CDR2 SMNVEV (reference sequence). CDR3 length: 15 amino acids. This CDR3 reads CASSKTSLSYNEQFF. As DNA, the CDR3 is TGTGCCAGCAGTAAGACTAGTTTGTCCTACAATGAGCAGTTCTTC.

This chain connects TRBV5-1 to TRBJ2-7; D call uncertain. Trimming took off 3 bases at V and 3 bases at J, with 7 bases between the two ends. The CDR3 is 12 residues long. Germline assignment: CDR1 SGHRS and CDR2 YFSETQ. The CDR3 DNA is TGCGCCAGCAGCTGGGATCGCTACGAGCAGTACTTC. The encoded protein is CASSWDRYEQYF. The full variable domain, rest sourced from reference TRBV5-1 and TRBJ2-7, is KAGVTQTPRYLIKTRGQQVTLSCSPISGHRSVSWYQQTPGQGLQFLFEYFSETQRNKGNFPGRFSGRQFSNSRSEMNVSTLELGDSALYLCASSWDRYEQYFGPGTRLTVT.

This clonotype appeared many times. This chain's CDR3 is CASSSPGGGGETQYF. Written as DNA, the CDR3 is TGTGCCAGCAGTTCTCCCGGGGGAGGCGGTGAGACCCAGTACTTC. The chain links TRBV28 to TRBJ2-5; perhaps TRBD2 as D (6 bases). CDR3 size: 15 residues. V lost 4 bases to trimming and J lost 5 bases, with 17 bases between them. The V gene's germline CDR1 is MDHEN and CDR2 SYDVKM.

This clonotype has a handful of counts. This rearrangement joins TRBV5-1 to TRBJ2-2; D could derive from TRBD1 or TRBD2 (5 bases each). The CDR3 runs 16 residues. Germline lookup yields CDR1 SGHRS and CDR2 YFSETQ. V was pared by 4 bases and J by 0 bases, with 13 bases between. DNA of the CDR3: TGCGCCAGCAGCCACCCGGGACCGTCGAACACCGGGGAGCTGTTTTTT. It is translated as CASSHPGPSNTGELFF.

Comments on this clonotype: A much larger clone differs from this one at a single base, so this may be a read error. The chain employs TRBV3-1 and TRBJ1-1; D is unresolved. Germline CDR1 LGHDT, CDR2 YNNKEL (reference sequence). The CDR3 spans 16 residues. The CDR3 protein is CAGSQGSGRWNTEAFF. The CDR3 DNA sequence: TGTGCCGGCAGCCAAGGGTCAGGACGGTGGAACACTGAAGCTTTCTTT.

The chain links TRBV30 to TRBJ2-5; possibly TRBD2 for D (6 bases). This CDR3 has 12 residues. Trimming pared 5 bases from V and 1 base from J, leaving 8 bases between. Germline CDR1 is GTSNPN and CDR2 is SVGIG (reference sequence). CDR3 in amino acids: CAWGGSQETQYF. In DNA form, the CDR3 reads TGTGCCTGGGGGGGGTCCCAAGAGACCCAGTACTTC.

CDR3 coding DNA: TGTGCCAGCAGTTCGGGACAGGGCAGTAATAATTCACCCCTCCACTTT. This sequence encodes CASSSGQGSNNSPLHF. The chain combines TRBV6-5 with TRBJ1-6, with 9 nucleotides matching TRBD1. The V and J ends lost 4 bases and 5 bases, in that order; junction bases with no gene match: 6. The germline V gene encodes CDR1 MNHEY and CDR2 SVGAGI. The CDR3 is made up of 16 amino acids.

Notes on this clonotype: A much bigger clone sits one base away, suggesting this may be a read error. This chain uses TRBV11-2 with TRBJ2-2; possible D gene TRBD2, 6 bases. V was trimmed by 4 bases and J by 4 bases, leaving 13 bases between them. Looked up from germline, CDR1 is SGHAT and CDR2 is FQNNGV. This CDR3 spans 15 amino acids. CDR3 in DNA: TGTGCCAGCAGCTCAGAACTAGCAGTCACCGGGGAGCTGTTTTTT. Translation gives CASSSELAVTGELFF.

This clonotype was seen ten or more times. The chain links TRBV12-3 or TRBV12-4 to TRBJ1-1; 9 bases agree with TRBD1. The CDR3 length is 14 residues. The ends lost 8 bases at V and 5 bases at J; junction bases unmatched: 9. As DNA, the CDR3 is TGTGCCAGCGGCGACACAGGGGGCAATACTGAAGCTTTCTTT. Its protein product is CASGDTGGNTEAFF.

The chain couples TRBV6-1 to TRBJ2-2; D is unresolved. This CDR3 has 14 amino acids. In germline, CDR1 is MNHNS, CDR2 SASEGT. Trimming took 5 bases from V and 5 from J, leaving 12 bases between them. The CDR3 sequence: CASSSRTLTGELFF. CDR3 DNA sequence: TGTGCCAGCAGTTCCCGGACCCTTACCGGGGAGCTGTTTTTT.

Only a few counts were recorded for this clonotype. The chain carries TRBV15 and TRBJ2-1; 13 positions match TRBD2. Germline V gives CDR1 LNHNV, CDR2 YYDKDF (reference sequence). V was clipped by 0 bases and J by 5 bases; unmatched bases: 7. The CDR3 covers 18 residues. CDR3 protein: CATSRELAGGNKNNEQFF. The CDR3 coding sequence is TGTGCCACCAGCAGAGAACTAGCGGGAGGGAACAAGAACAATGAGCAGTTCTTC.

This clonotype was observed many times. The genes are TRBV7-2 and TRBJ1-2; 7 bases fit TRBD1. CDR3 length: 15 residues. Germline trimming cut 1 base from V and 4 bases from J; bases unmatched to any gene: 6. Germline V gene sequence: CDR1 SGHTA, CDR2 FQGNSA. CDR3 coding DNA: TGTGCCAGCAGCTTAGGACAGGGAGTAAGCTATGGCTACACCTTC. The encoded protein is CASSLGQGVSYGYTF.

This clonotype was picked up many times. The chain combines TRBV18 with TRBJ1-1; possibly TRBD1 for D (6 bases). V shed 3 bases and J shed 0 bases, with 17 bases lying between them. The CDR3 extends over 17 amino acids. The germline CDR1 and CDR2 sequences are KGHSH and LQKENI. In DNA form, the CDR3 reads TGTGCCAGCTCACCCCAGGGGCCCGAATTTATGAACACTGAAGCTTTCTTT. This sequence encodes CASSPQGPEFMNTEAFF. The full variable domain, in which reference TRBV18 and TRBJ1-1 provide the parts outside the CDR3, is NAGVMQNPRHLVRRRGQEARLRCSPMKGHSHVYWYRQLPEEGLKFMVYLQKENIIDESGMPKERFSAEFPKEGPSILRIQQVVRGDSAAYFCASSPQGPEFMNTEAFFGQGTRLTVV.

In its sample, this clonotype was seen many times. This chain connects TRBV6-1 to TRBJ1-1, with D tentatively TRBD1 (6 bases). With 7 bases removed from V and 1 base from J, the gap between germline ends came to 16 bases. Germline CDR1 and CDR2: MNHNS and SASEGT. This CDR3 is built from 15 residues. The CDR3 loop is CASNQLQGPNTEAFF. The CDR3 bases are TGTGCCAGCAATCAGCTACAGGGACCGAACACTGAAGCTTTCTTT.

This clonotype was counted ten times or more. The J gene is TRBJ2-5, the V gene TRBV28, with a tentative D call TRBD2 (5 bases). V lost 6 bases, J lost 5 bases, and 16 bases lay in between. CDR1 is MDHEN and CDR2 is SYDVKM in the germline V gene. CDR3 length: 14 amino acids. The CDR3 DNA is TGTGCCAGCAGCCGTATAGCGTTCCGGGAGACCCAGTACTTC. Translated, it gives CASSRIAFRETQYF.

This clonotype was counted a few times. CDR3 residues: CASKGGSNEQFF. The CDR3 DNA reads as TGTGCCAGCAAAGGCGGGAGCAATGAGCAGTTCTTC. V usage is TRBV11-3 and J usage is TRBJ2-1; 7 nucleotides align to TRBD2. The CDR3 has 12 residues. V lost 7 bases to trimming and J lost 6 bases; unmatched junction nucleotides: 3. The germline gives CDR1 SGHNT, CDR2 YENEEA. The full variable domain, in which reference TRBV11-3 and TRBJ2-1 provide the parts outside the CDR3, is EAGVVQSPRYKIIEKKQPVAFWCNPISGHNTLYWYLQNLGQGPELLIRYENEEAVDDSQLPKDRFSAERLKGVDSTLKIQPAELGDSAVYLCASKGGSNEQFFGPGTRLTVL.

V gene TRBV7-2 combines with J gene TRBJ1-1; tentatively, D is TRBD1 (6 bases). V gave up 4 bases and J gave up 1 base, with 28 bases separating them. The CDR3 extends over 20 amino acids. CDR1 is SGHTA and CDR2 is FQGNSA in the germline V gene. CDR3 residues: CASSSACSTWMDSKNTEAFF. CDR3 in DNA: TGTGCCAGCAGCTCCGCCTGCTCAACTTGGATGGACAGTAAGAACACTGAAGCTTTCTTT.

This clonotype was detected only a few times. This chain links TRBV20-1 with TRBJ2-2; no firm D call. This CDR3 spans 15 amino acids. The V end lost 0 bases, the J end lost 5 bases, and 13 bases lay between the germline ends. From germline, CDR1 is DFQATT and CDR2 SNEGSKA (reference sequence). CDR3 sequence: CSARDVAIGTGELFF. The DNA for the CDR3 is TGCAGTGCTAGAGATGTCGCTATAGGGACCGGGGAGCTGTTTTTT.

The J gene is TRBJ2-5, the V gene TRBV12-3 or TRBV12-4, with TRBD2 as a possible D gene (5 bases). The CDR3 sequence is 14 residues long. Deletions cut 6 bases from V and 4 bases from J, with 15 bases between. The CDR3 coding sequence is TGTGCCAGCAGGCCCGGAGGAATGGTAGAGACCCAGTACTTC. Translation: CASRPGGMVETQYF.